Here is one T cell receptor (beta chain) with its context. The antigen is undetermined. The data were produced by immunoSEQ multiplex PCR, yet TCRdb's version contains in-frame clones alone and is incomplete. The table includes 250,000 to 300,000 clones, about 94% detected once. This sample stems from a study of T cell responses to AZD1222 COVID-19 vaccine. Study conclusions and caveats: Unmutated variant regions reportedly attract nearly half of all spike-specific TCRs. It was only after the peak T cell response that any repertoires were sampled. In a largely white British group with more females than males, clonal diversity was possibly underestimated.

Germline V lookup: CDR1 SQVTM, CDR2 ANQGSEA. V was cut by 5 bases and J by 4 bases, with 12 bases left in between. The length of the CDR3 is 13 residues. J is TRBJ1-3 and V is TRBV29-1, with a weak D call TRBD1 (5 bases). The sequenced sample was peripheral blood, obtained 28 days after the second AZD1222 dose. The receptor comes from an adult who received the AZD1222 COVID-19 vaccine. This chain's CDR3 is CSVIATAGNTIYF. Written as DNA, the CDR3 is TGCAGCGTTATAGCGACAGCCGGAAACACCATATATTTT.